This T cell receptor beta chain is from a study of T cell responses to AZD1222 COVID-19 vaccine. A remark on this clone: Its antigen is undetermined.

Sequencing used immunoSEQ multiplex PCR; TCRdb keeps in-frame clones, though not all of them. The table includes roughly 180,000 clones, 80% to 95% detected once. Study observations and caveats: The CD4 TCRs associated with vaccination extended across spike and predominated at 160-218 and 743-854. Spike-specific TCR breadth and depth went up after people got two AZD1222 doses.

CDR1 is LNHNV and CDR2 is YYDKDF in the germline V gene (reference sequence). The CDR3 sequence is 16 residues long. V lost 0 bases, J lost 0 bases, and 8 bases lay in between. The sequence was collected from an adult who received the AZD1222 COVID-19 vaccine. V usage is TRBV15 and J usage is TRBJ1-4, with D perhaps matching TRBD1 (5 bases). This specimen was peripheral blood, taken 28 days after the second AZD1222 dose. The CDR3 here is CATSRDGGATNEKLFF. DNA for the CDR3: TGTGCCACCAGCAGAGATGGGGGGGCAACTAATGAAAAACTGTTTTTT.